This record covers a single T cell receptor beta chain. Its antigen is unidentified. This entry is derived from a study of blood T cells in healthy people across ages. Germline values: CDR1 MGHRA, CDR2 YSYEKL. Trimming shortened V by 4 bases and J by 4 bases, and 14 bases separated the two germline ends. The length of the CDR3 is 15 residues. The authors drew 8.5 to 10 milliliters of peripheral blood from each donor. For the second PCR, which ran for 7 to 11 cycles, a sample-barcoded 5' primer and a J-beta primer mix were used. TCRdb reanalysed the 5' RACE reads using MiXCR and keeps one entry per CDR3 protein. The sample yields some 710,000 distinct CDR3 sequences, over 20% seen once. Study results and caveats: Any changes in expanded clonotypes were possibly confounded, as donor CMV status remained unknown. Unsorted PBMCs ruled out conclusive naive versus antigen-experienced comparison. While age rose, TCR beta diversity per million T cells dropped in a roughly linear way.

Source material: blood. The clonotype was recovered from an older man in good health. The rearrangement links TRBV4-1 to TRBJ1-5, with D unclear. CDR3 in DNA: TGCGCCAGCAGCCCCGAGGGAGCCATTAATCAGCCCCAGCATTTT. Its translation is CASSPEGAINQPQHF.